Listed below are T cell receptor beta chains from one sample, sequenced in a study of blood T cell repertoires in COVID-19. The table came from immunoSEQ multiplex PCR; TCRdb's copy has only in-frame clones and leaves some out. Of 190,000 or so clones in the sample, just under 90% are singletons; the top ten hold approximately 0.88%. The sequencing input was peripheral blood. The origin of the receptors is a woman aged 18-29 years who had recovered from COVID-19. Both conserved end residues are part of each CDR3. Each record gives: CDR3 length, V gene, J gene, clone size, D gene, CDR3 DNA, CDR3 protein. The D gene is left open where the match is weak. Clone size is shown for a subset of rows, as once, few, many or a class of expanded clone.

14	TRBV5-1	TRBJ2-1	-	TRBD2	TGCGCCAGCACAGGGACTAACTCCTACAATGAGCAGTTCTTC	CASTGTNSYNEQFF
15	TRBV19	TRBJ1-5	once	-	TGTGCCAGTAGTCCCCGGAGGGAGCTAAATCAGCCCCAGCATTTT	CASSPRRELNQPQHF
16	TRBV4-3	TRBJ2-1	-	TRBD2	TGCGCCAGCAGCCAAGATACTAGCGGGGGAAACAATGAGCAGTTCTTC	CASSQDTSGGNNEQFF
15	TRBV18	TRBJ1-2	-	TRBD1	TGTGCCAGCTCGCTAGAGACAGGGGCGCCGGATGGCTACACCTTC	CASSLETGAPDGYTF
14	TRBV28	TRBJ2-3	-	-	TGTGCCAGCAGTTTACCGGGAGTGACAGATACGCAGTATTTT	CASSLPGVTDTQYF
15	TRBV19	TRBJ1-1	-	TRBD1	TGTGCCAGTAGTGCAAGACAGGGACTGAACACTGAAGCTTTCTTT	CASSARQGLNTEAFF
14	TRBV6-5	TRBJ1-3	-	-	TGTGCCAGCAGTTATGAGACACTCGGAAACACCATATATTTT	CASSYETLGNTIYF
14	TRBV6-2/TRBV6-3	TRBJ2-1	-	-	TGTGCCAGCAGCCGGGACTCCGCCACACATGAGCAGTTCTTC	CASSRDSATHEQFF
17	TRBV19	TRBJ1-1	-	TRBD1	TGTGCCAGTAGTACGAGTTATACGGACAGGGCTGGAACTGAAGCTTTCTTT	CASSTSYTDRAGTEAFF
13	TRBV5-1	TRBJ1-1	few	-	TGCGCCAGCAGCGGAGAGACGGGCACTGAAGCTTTCTTT	CASSGETGTEAFF
16	TRBV15	TRBJ2-5	-	TRBD2	TGTGCCACCAGGACCGGGACTAGCGGGATTCAAGAGACCCAGTACTTC	CATRTGTSGIQETQYF
15	TRBV6-1	TRBJ1-5	-	-	TGTGCCAGCAGTGAATGGGTCAGGACGGAGGGGCCCCAGCATTTT	CASSEWVRTEGPQHF
14	TRBV5-8	TRBJ1-5	-	-	TGTGCCAGCAACCACCCCCAGGTCGATCAGCCCCAGCATTTT	CASNHPQVDQPQHF
18	TRBV11-2	TRBJ2-1	-	TRBD2	TGTGCCAGCAGCTTACATGGACTAGCGGTAGGGTTTGACAATGAGCAGTTCTTC	CASSLHGLAVGFDNEQFF
13	TRBV12-3/TRBV12-4	TRBJ1-2	-	TRBD1	TGTGCCAGCAGTTCCGGGACAGGGGTTGGCTACACCTTC	CASSSGTGVGYTF
15	TRBV19	TRBJ2-2	-	TRBD2	TGTGCCAGTATGCGCCGACTAGCGGGCACCGGGGAGCTGTTTTTT	CASMRRLAGTGELFF